The 24 T cell receptor beta chains reported below all come from one sample, sequenced in a study of beta chain features in type 1 diabetes. Every isolated RNA sample was fully reverse transcribed, so sequencing captured expressed TCRB transcripts. The method was immunoSEQ multiplex PCR; TCRdb's version includes in-frame clones alone and lacks a portion of them. The sample consists of 900,000 or so clones, about a sixth of them appearing once. The sequenced material came from naive CD4+ T cells from blood. All receptors derive from a woman in her late teens or twenties in good health.

This chain joins TRBV5-8 and TRBJ2-3, with D possibly called TRBD1 or TRBD2 (5 bases each). The CDR3 runs 13 residues. Per the germline V gene, CDR1 is SGHTS and CDR2 is YDEGEE. The V gene lost 4 bases and the J gene lost 3 bases, with 9 bases spanning the gap. CDR3 loop: CASSRGGTDTQYF. The DNA for the CDR3 is TGTGCCAGCAGCCGTGGGGGAACAGATACGCAGTATTTT.

The chain recombines TRBV6-6 with TRBJ2-1, with 14 bases fitting TRBD2. CDR3 length: 15 amino acids. The trim removed 6 bases at V and 8 bases at J, leaving 6 bases unmatched. The V gene's germline CDR1 is MNHNY and CDR2 SVGAGI (reference sequence). The DNA of the CDR3 is TGTGCCAGCAGCCCGCGGACTAGCGGGGGGCATGAGCAGTTCTTC. Translating it yields CASSPRTSGGHEQFF.

The gene calls are TRBV4-3 and TRBJ2-7; TRBD1 aligns across 7 bases. Trimming took 3 bases from V and 3 from J; bases not matched to a gene: 14. The CDR3 spans 17 residues. The germline V gene encodes CDR1 LGHNA and CDR2 YSLEER. CDR3 nucleotides: TGCGCCAGCAGCCAGGACTTGGTTAGGGGGCCGGTCTACGAGCAGTACTTC. This codes for CASSQDLVRGPVYEQYF.

This clone was seen a handful of times. CDR3 coding DNA: TGTGCCAGCAGCGTATCAGACAGGGCCTACGAGCAGTACTTC. Translation: CASSVSDRAYEQYF. This chain joins TRBV9 and TRBJ2-7; 7 positions agree with TRBD1. Trimming cost V 1 base and J 2 bases; bases outside gene matches: 3. Germline CDR1 and CDR2: SGDLS and YYNGEE. This CDR3 comprises 14 residues.

In this sample, this clone turned up a few times. This rearrangement joins TRBV2 to TRBJ1-4, with 7 nucleotides matching TRBD1. Trimming at V came to 3 bases and at J to 5 bases, leaving 6 bases not matched to a gene. There are 15 residues in the CDR3. The germline gives CDR1 SNHLY, CDR2 FYNNEI. The chain's CDR3 is CASSDRGTVNEKLFF. As DNA, the CDR3 is TGTGCCAGCAGTGATCGAGGGACAGTCAATGAAAAACTGTTTTTT.

In its sample, this clone was seen a few times. The genes are TRBV4-3 and TRBJ2-1; D is possibly TRBD1 (6 bases). The germline gives CDR1 LGHNA, CDR2 YSLEER. There are 17 residues in the CDR3. Trimming removed 2 bases from V and 0 bases from J, with 14 bases in between. The CDR3 sequence: CASSQHRDIVSYNEQFF. The CDR3 region has the DNA TGCGCCAGCAGCCAACACCGGGACATCGTCTCCTACAATGAGCAGTTCTTC.

This chain uses TRBV6-6 with TRBJ2-3, with 7 bases that match TRBD2. Germline V CDR1 and CDR2: MNHNY, SVGAGI (reference sequence). This CDR3 is 15 amino acids long. The V gene end was trimmed by 7 bases and the J gene end by 0 bases; junction bases not matched to a gene: 7. This CDR3 is CASNGLGRSTDTQYF. The CDR3 nucleotides read TGTGCCAGCAACGGACTAGGCCGAAGCACAGATACGCAGTATTTT.

This sequence joins TRBV11-3 and TRBJ2-5; either TRBD1 or TRBD2 may fit D (5 bases each). Germline V gives CDR1 SGHNT, CDR2 YENEEA. CDR3 length equals 15 residues. With 4 bases removed from V and 5 bases from J, the gap between germline ends came to 17 bases. CDR3 residues: CASSSMDSGPETQYF. CDR3 in DNA: TGTGCCAGCAGCTCGATGGACTCGGGGCCCGAGACCCAGTACTTC.

This clone was counted between two and nine times. The chain uses TRBV7-9 and TRBJ2-1; TRBD2 is a possible D gene (5 bases). Per the germline V gene, CDR1 is SEHNR and CDR2 is FQNEAQ (reference sequence). The CDR3 totals 14 residues. The V end was cut by 7 bases, the J end by 1 base, with 11 bases between. The CDR3 loop is CASNLGASYNEQFF. In DNA form, the CDR3 reads TGTGCCAGCAACCTGGGAGCGTCCTACAATGAGCAGTTCTTC. Based on the CDR3 plus reference TRBV7-9 and TRBJ2-1, the full variable domain is DTGVSQNPRHKITKRGQNVTFRCDPISEHNRLYWYRQTLGQGPEFLTYFQNEAQLEKSRLLSDRFSAERPKGSFSTLEIQRTEQGDSAMYLCASNLGASYNEQFFGPGTRLTVL.

The CDR3 reads CASSFPTSGRTGELFF. CDR3 nucleotides: TGTGCCAGCAGCTTTCCGACTAGCGGGAGGACCGGGGAGCTGTTTTTT. The chain recombines TRBV11-2 with TRBJ2-2; 13 nucleotides agree with TRBD2. Germline values: CDR1 SGHAT, CDR2 FQNNGV. The CDR3 is 16 residues long. V dropped 3 bases and J dropped 5; count of bases not matched to a gene: 3.

The sample holds one count of this clone. This chain links TRBV19 with TRBJ2-5, with 7 bases matching TRBD2. The CDR3 loop spans 15 amino acids. After removal of 6 bases from V and 5 bases from J, the junction contained 12 bases not matched to a gene. The germline V gene encodes CDR1 LNHDA and CDR2 SQIVND (reference sequence). The CDR3 nucleotides are TGTGCCAGTAGCCTAGCGGTTGAGGGCTGGGAGACCCAGTACTTC. Protein: CASSLAVEGWETQYF. Based on the CDR3 plus reference TRBV19 and TRBJ2-5, the full variable domain is DGGITQSPKYLFRKEGQNVTLSCEQNLNHDAMYWYRQDPGQGLRLIYYSQIVNDFQKGDIAEGYSVSREKKESFPLTVTSAQKNPTAFYLCASSLAVEGWETQYFGPGTRLLVL.

This sequence joins TRBV7-9 and TRBJ1-4, with D unresolved. V shed 5 bases and J shed 7 bases, with 11 bases lying between them. Germline CDR1 SEHNR, CDR2 FQNEAQ (reference sequence). The CDR3 length is 13 residues. The CDR3 protein is CASSLLVGEKLFF. The CDR3 DNA is TGTGCCAGCAGCCTTTTGGTGGGTGAAAAACTGTTTTTT.

A word on this clone: Other DNA sequences within the sample encode an identical CDR3. V and J are TRBV9 and TRBJ1-5; no clear D. Per germline, CDR1 SGDLS and CDR2 YYNGEE. The CDR3 length is 13 residues. The V end lost 1 base, the J end lost 3 bases, and 5 bases lay between the germline ends. The CDR3: CASSVSSNQPQHF. The DNA of the CDR3 is TGTGCCAGCAGCGTATCGTCCAATCAGCCCCAGCATTTT.

The V gene is TRBV6-6, the J gene TRBJ2-5; 13 bases align to TRBD2. V was clipped by 5 bases and J by 4 bases; unmatched bases: 7. This CDR3 is 16 amino acids long. Germline V gene lookup returns CDR1 MNHNY and CDR2 SVGAGI (reference sequence). The CDR3 loop reads CASSPRTSGRGETQYF. The CDR3 coding sequence is TGTGCCAGCAGTCCCCGAACTAGCGGGAGGGGAGAGACCCAGTACTTC.

The rearrangement links TRBV5-1 to TRBJ2-1; 10 bases map to TRBD2. The J segment lost 2 bases and the V segment lost 4 bases, leaving 3 bases of the junction unmatched. The length of the CDR3 is 15 residues. CDR1 is SGHRS and CDR2 is YFSETQ in the germline V gene. The CDR3 protein is CASSASGRPYNEQFF. For the CDR3, the DNA is TGCGCCAGCAGCGCTAGCGGGAGACCCTACAATGAGCAGTTCTTC.

The chain recombines TRBV19 with TRBJ1-5, with D hard to call. V was cut by 3 bases and J by 0 bases, with 9 bases left in between. This CDR3 is built from 15 residues. The V gene's germline CDR1 is LNHDA and CDR2 SQIVND (reference sequence). The CDR3 here is CASSMTGDSNQPQHF. The CDR3 DNA sequence: TGTGCCAGTAGTATGACGGGAGATAGCAATCAGCCCCAGCATTTT.

V and J are TRBV21-1 and TRBJ2-1; the table's D call, TRBD2, has no DNA check behind it. TRBV21-1 is given as a pseudogene. The CDR3 loop spans 16 amino acids. The CDR3 here is CASSPQRGAPNNEQFF. CDR3 bases: TGTGCCAGCAGCCCCCAGCGAGGCGCCCCTAACAATGAGCAGTTCTTC.

This clone was seen a handful of times. The V call is TRBV4-2, the J call TRBJ1-1, with 8 bases matching TRBD1. Trimming at V came to 2 bases and at J to 0 bases, leaving 5 bases not matched to a gene. The CDR3 totals 16 residues. Germline V gene sequence: CDR1 LGHNA, CDR2 YNFKEQ. In nucleotides, the CDR3 is TGTGCCAGCAGCCAATTAGGACAGGGTTTGAACACTGAAGCTTTCTTT. This gives the protein CASSQLGQGLNTEAFF.

This clone was counted between two and nine times. Other nucleotide sequences from this sample produce the same CDR3. The chain uses TRBV20-1 and TRBJ1-2; no clear D gene. This CDR3 comprises 10 residues. Deletions cut 1 base from V and 4 bases from J, with 1 base between. CDR1 and CDR2 (germline): DFQATT, SNEGSKA (reference sequence). CDR3 in amino acids: CSARAYGYTF. In nucleotides, the CDR3 is TGCAGTGCTAGAGCCTATGGCTACACCTTC.

About this clone itself: Different DNA sequences within this sample yield the same CDR3. The V call is TRBV9, the J call TRBJ1-1; D unresolved. The CDR3 consists of 13 residues. The germline V and J ends were trimmed by 0 bases and 3 bases, with 6 bases remaining between them. Germline CDR1 is SGDLS and CDR2 is YYNGEE. The CDR3 reads CASSVGLDTEAFF. CDR3 DNA sequence: TGTGCCAGCAGCGTAGGGTTGGACACTGAAGCTTTCTTT.

This clone showed up just a few times. The chain is built from TRBV7-2 and TRBJ2-5, with 7 positions matching TRBD2. From germline, CDR1 is SGHTA and CDR2 FQGNSA. Trimming took 1 base from V and 7 from J; bases not matched to a gene: 15. There are 17 residues in the CDR3. CDR3 coding DNA: TGTGCCAGCAGCTTAGGCCGGACTAGTGGTGGGGTTGGGACCCAGTACTTC. Residues: CASSLGRTSGGVGTQYF.

This clone was picked up a small number of times. This chain connects TRBV2 to TRBJ2-7; D is ambiguous. V lost 4 bases, J lost 6 bases, and 4 bases lay in between. The germline CDR1 and CDR2 sequences are SNHLY and FYNNEI. The CDR3 runs to 10 residues. The CDR3 bases are TGTGCCAGCAGTGGGGCCGAGCAGTACTTC. This encodes CASSGAEQYF.

The V and J genes are TRBV4-2 and TRBJ1-1; D is uncertain. The CDR3 covers 14 residues. The germline CDR1 and CDR2 sequences are LGHNA and YNFKEQ. Trimming removed 2 bases at V and 0 bases at J, with 7 bases between. CDR3 DNA sequence: TGTGCCAGCAGCCAAAGAGGATTGAACACTGAAGCTTTCTTT. Encoded protein: CASSQRGLNTEAFF.

A few counts support this clone. The chain is built from TRBV7-3 and TRBJ2-2; D remains unclear. The CDR3 length is 16 residues. The germline V gene encodes CDR1 SGHTA and CDR2 FQGTGA. Trimming removed 5 bases at V and 4 bases at J, with 17 bases between. CDR3 in DNA: TGTGCCAGCAGCCCGACGGTGCTTTTGGCCACCGGGGAGCTGTTTTTT. Its translation is CASSPTVLLATGELFF.